This T cell receptor (beta chain) derives from a study of T cells in Graves' hyperthyroidism and ophthalmopathy. Overall study results and limits: Ophthalmopathy cases were set apart from stable hyperthyroidism by a 13 V-J model.

Diagnosis of hyperthyroidism was new in patients aged 18 to 65, and its duration was under 2 months. Patients with uncontrolled infections, other autoimmune diseases, pregnancy or lactation were excluded. The authors took PBMCs from roughly 9.5 ml fresh peripheral blood. Amplification of TCR beta CDR3 regions was performed using RNA transcripts as template. TCR CDR3 regions were first amplified by RT-PCR with HTBI primers. TCRdb re-called the multiplex PCR reads with MiXCR, one entry per CDR3 protein. Here the sample spans approximately 700,000 distinct CDR3 sequences, 15% to 20% being singletons. V was clipped by 3 bases and J by 1 base, with 9 bases between them. The CDR3 is 14 amino acids. Turning to this clonotype: What it binds is unknown.

Sequencing was carried out using blood. The rearrangement joins TRBV12-3 or TRBV12-4 to TRBJ1-2, with D perhaps TRBD1 (5 bases). This receptor was taken from a man aged 18 to 29 with Graves' hyperthyroidism. CDR3 residues: CASSFGGLNYGYTF. The CDR3 nucleotides are TGTGCCAGCAGTTTCGGGGGACTTAACTATGGCTACACCTTC.